Listed below are T cell receptor beta chains from one sample, sequenced in a study of early T cells in non-severe SARS-CoV-2 infection. TCRdb re-derived calls from the 5' RACE reads in MiXCR, one entry per CDR3 protein. Of 35,000 to 45,000 distinct CDR3 sequences in the sample, 5% to 6% were seen once. The source was whole blood, collected at baseline. The origin of the receptors is an adult who was a healthcare worker with PCR-confirmed SARS-CoV-2 infection or an uninfected control (not recorded which). CDR3s include the opening cysteine and the closing phenylalanine or tryptophan. The order of the fields is D gene, J gene, clone size, V gene, CDR3 protein, CDR3 DNA. A D gene is named only where the DNA matches it firmly. Not all rows give a size; the values are once, few, many and, for expanded clones, a class.

>-|TRBJ2-3|many|TRBV5-1
CASSSDPADTQYF
TGCGCCAGCAGCTCCGACCCGGCAGATACGCAGTATTTT
>-|TRBJ2-5|many|TRBV24-1
CATSDFLGVQETQYF
TGTGCCACCAGTGATTTCCTCGGGGTTCAAGAGACCCAGTACTTC
>-|TRBJ2-5|-|TRBV11-2
CASSLVRNQETQYF
TGTGCCAGCAGCTTAGTCCGGAATCAAGAGACCCAGTACTTC
>TRBD2|TRBJ2-1|many|TRBV5-1
CASSSTSGSHNEQFF
TGCGCCAGCAGTTCGACTAGCGGGAGTCACAATGAGCAGTTCTTC
>TRBD1|TRBJ1-1|few|TRBV7-6
CASSSRTGAAMNTEAFF
TGTGCCAGCAGCTCCCGGACAGGGGCGGCTATGAACACTGAAGCTTTCTTT
>TRBD2|TRBJ2-7|many|TRBV11-2
CASSLGAGDGGEQYF
TGTGCCAGCAGCTTAGGAGCGGGGGATGGAGGCGAGCAGTACTTC
>-|TRBJ1-6|-|TRBV5-1
CASSLGASSGNSPLHF
TGCGCCAGCAGCTTGGGGGCGTCTTCGGGGAATTCACCCCTCCACTTT
>TRBD1|TRBJ1-2|many|TRBV7-9
CASSSGQGGQVINYGYTF
TGTGCCAGCAGCTCCGGGCAGGGCGGACAGGTGATCAACTATGGCTACACCTTC
>-|TRBJ2-5|many|TRBV30
CAWSDMGSQETQYF
TGTGCCTGGAGTGACATGGGGTCCCAAGAGACCCAGTACTTC
>TRBD1|TRBJ1-2|many|TRBV11-3
CASSTRTGDNYGYTF
TGTGCCAGCAGCACCCGGACAGGGGATAACTATGGCTACACCTTC
>-|TRBJ1-2|many|TRBV5-6
CASSLQNYYGYTF
TGTGCCAGCAGCTTGCAGAACTACTATGGCTACACCTTC
>TRBD2|TRBJ2-3|many|TRBV18
CASSPGLGLQQYF
TGTGCCAGCTCACCGGGACTAGGCCTCCAGCAGTATTTT
>-|TRBJ2-5|many|TRBV25-1
CASSEWAGQETQYF
TGTGCCAGCAGTGAATGGGCAGGGCAAGAGACCCAGTACTTC
>TRBD1|TRBJ2-2|many|TRBV12-3/TRBV12-4
CASSFLAGGRTGELFF
TGTGCCAGCAGTTTTCTAGCAGGGGGTCGGACCGGGGAGCTGTTTTTT
>-|TRBJ2-5|-|TRBV30
CGWKRDWETQYF
TGTGGCTGGAAACGGGACTGGGAGACCCAGTACTTC
>-|TRBJ2-4|many|TRBV4-3
CASSQGIAQGNIQYF
TGCGCCAGCAGCCAAGGCATTGCCCAGGGGAACATTCAGTACTTC
>-|TRBJ2-5|-|TRBV20-1
CSAKTPWGHRGETQYF
TGCAGTGCCAAGACCCCCTGGGGACATAGGGGAGAGACCCAGTACTTC
>TRBD2|TRBJ2-3|many|TRBV12-3/TRBV12-4
CASRSSGGRTDTQYF
TGTGCCAGCAGAAGTTCGGGCGGGAGGACAGATACGCAGTATTTT
>TRBD2|TRBJ2-2|many|TRBV7-9
CASSPAGTSNTGELFF
TGTGCCAGCAGCCCAGCCGGGACTAGCAACACCGGGGAGCTGTTTTTT
>TRBD2|TRBJ2-5|many|TRBV29-1
CSVVAGQETQYF
TGCAGCGTCGTAGCGGGGCAAGAGACCCAGTACTTC
>-|TRBJ2-1|-|TRBV6-5
CASRPTGSYNEQFF
TGTGCCAGCAGACCCACAGGCTCCTACAATGAGCAGTTCTTC
>-|TRBJ1-1|-|TRBV5-5
CASSSGQLRTEAFF
TGTGCCAGCAGCTCCGGACAGTTAAGGACTGAAGCTTTCTTT
>-|TRBJ2-4|many|TRBV15
CATSRDTPTSLYIQYF
TGTGCCACCAGCAGAGATACTCCCACTAGCTTGTACATTCAGTACTTC
>TRBD1|TRBJ2-7|-|TRBV5-4
CASSLKGQGHYEQYF
TGTGCCAGCAGCTTAAAGGGACAGGGCCACTACGAGCAGTACTTC
>-|TRBJ2-7|many|TRBV6-1
CASSAGIAKYEQYF
TGTGCCAGCAGTGCCGGAATAGCAAAATACGAGCAGTACTTC
>TRBD2|TRBJ2-3|many|TRBV20-1
CSARVLAGTDTQYF
TGCAGTGCTAGAGTGCTAGCGGGCACAGATACGCAGTATTTT
>TRBD1|TRBJ1-4|many|TRBV30
CAWSVDRAEKLFF
TGTGCCTGGAGTGTAGACAGGGCTGAAAAACTGTTTTTT
>-|TRBJ1-1|many|TRBV7-6
CASSLREPTEAFF
TGTGCCAGCAGCTTGAGGGAGCCCACTGAAGCTTTCTTT